The source of this TCR beta chain is a study of OX40 agonist ivuxolimab in advanced cancers. This CDR3 spans 15 amino acids. After removal of 4 bases from V and 1 base from J, the junction contained 5 bases not matched to a gene. Germline V gene sequence: CDR1 SGHRS, CDR2 YFSETQ. TCRdb keeps only in-frame clones here, not all; method: immunoSEQ multiplex PCR. The table shows more than 60,000 clones, with more than 75% occurring only once. The material was CD4+ or CD8+ T cells sorted from blood, obtained in a trial of the OX40 agonist ivuxolimab. The TCR was taken from an adult with an advanced solid tumor such as melanoma, head and neck, liver or kidney cancer. The chain is built from TRBV5-1 and TRBJ2-4; 7 bases fit TRBD2. CDR3 residues: CASSPGLDAKNIQYF. The CDR3 nucleotides are TGCGCCAGCAGCCCCGGACTAGATGCCAAAAACATTCAGTACTTC.